The 25 T cell receptor beta chains presented below share a single source sample, sequenced in a study of T cell responses to AZD1222 COVID-19 vaccine. Libraries were prepared by immunoSEQ multiplex PCR; TCRdb keeps only in-frame clonotypes and omits some of them. The profile shows 180,000 or so clones, about 87% of them singletons. Sequenced here: peripheral blood, sampled 28 days after the second dose of the MenACWY control vaccine. The receptors come from an adult who received the MenACWY meningococcal vaccine as a control.

This rearrangement joins TRBV7-6 to TRBJ1-1; no definite D call. Trimming took off 6 bases at V and 4 bases at J, with 18 bases between the two ends. The CDR3 has 15 amino acids. The germline CDR1 and CDR2 sequences are SGHVS and FNYEAQ. The CDR3 loop is CASRMEGGSGTEAFF. The CDR3 coding sequence is TGTGCCAGCAGAATGGAAGGAGGGTCGGGCACTGAAGCTTTCTTT.

The CDR3 sequence: CASIGQYSNQPQHF. DNA for the CDR3: TGTGCCAGCATCGGACAGTATAGCAATCAGCCCCAGCATTTT. V and J are TRBV6-5 and TRBJ1-5; TRBD1 is a possible D gene (6 bases). V shed 7 bases and J shed 0 bases, with 10 bases lying between them. The CDR3 loop spans 14 amino acids. The germline V gene has CDR1 MNHEY and CDR2 SVGAGI.

J is TRBJ1-1 and V is TRBV19; D gene uncertain. This CDR3 spans 14 amino acids. Germline V CDR1 and CDR2: LNHDA, SQIVND (reference sequence). Trimming shortened V by 7 bases and J by 7 bases, and 19 bases separated the two germline ends. In DNA, the CDR3 is TGTGCCAGTAATCCGCTGGCCCTACCGGGTGAAGCTTTCTTT. It encodes CASNPLALPGEAFF. Based on the CDR3 plus reference TRBV19 and TRBJ1-1, the full variable domain is DGGITQSPKYLFRKEGQNVTLSCEQNLNHDAMYWYRQDPGQGLRLIYYSQIVNDFQKGDIAEGYSVSREKKESFPLTVTSAQKNPTAFYLCASNPLALPGEAFFGQGTRLTVV.

The chain combines TRBV29-1 with TRBJ1-2; 8 bases line up with TRBD1. Germline V gives CDR1 SQVTM, CDR2 ANQGSEA. There are 13 residues in the CDR3. Trimming removed 7 bases from V and 4 bases from J; junction bases left unmatched: 8. DNA of the CDR3: TGCAGCGGAGGACAGGGCGGGGGCTATGGCTACACCTTC. Residues: CSGGQGGGYGYTF.

This clone was recorded once. The chain is built from TRBV19 and TRBJ1-1, with D perhaps TRBD1 (5 bases). CDR1 and CDR2 from the germline V gene are LNHDA and SQIVND (reference sequence). The CDR3 covers 13 residues. The V end lost 3 bases, the J end lost 1 base, and 6 bases lay between the germline ends. CDR3 loop: CASSMGGNTEAFF. The CDR3 DNA reads as TGTGCCAGTAGTATGGGGGGGAACACTGAAGCTTTCTTT.

There are a few counts of this clone. The CDR3 bases are TGTGCCAGCCGTCGGGGTTTTAGCAACGAGCAGTACTTC. This translates into CASRRGFSNEQYF. The chain employs TRBV6-5 and TRBJ2-7; maybe TRBD2 (5 bases). The CDR3 length is 13 residues. Trimming pared 8 bases from V and 5 bases from J, leaving 16 bases between. Per the germline V gene, CDR1 is MNHEY and CDR2 is SVGAGI.

J is TRBJ2-7 and V is TRBV30, with 8 bases that match TRBD1. Germline assignment: CDR1 GTSNPN and CDR2 SVGIG (reference sequence). The CDR3 is 16 residues long. The junction had 11 bases not matched to a gene; V was cut back by 2 bases and J by 2 bases. The CDR3 protein is CAWSPGDRQSPYEQYF. CDR3 DNA: TGTGCCTGGAGTCCCGGGGACAGGCAATCACCCTACGAGCAGTACTTC.

This sequence joins TRBV7-2 and TRBJ2-7; 7 positions agree with TRBD2. Germline V gene sequence: CDR1 SGHTA, CDR2 FQGNSA. The CDR3 extends over 13 amino acids. V was clipped by 1 base and J by 12 bases; unmatched bases: 9. CDR3 coding DNA: TGTGCCAGCAGCTTAGAAGGACTAGGGGATATGTACTTC. Its translation: CASSLEGLGDMYF.

The V gene is TRBV6-5, the J gene TRBJ2-7, with TRBD2 matching 9 bases. Per the germline V gene, CDR1 is MNHEY and CDR2 is SVGAGI. The CDR3 consists of 14 residues. V was pared by 3 bases and J by 4 bases, with 4 bases of the junction left unmatched. CDR3 DNA: TGTGCCAGCAGTTATCGACTAGCGGCATACGAGCAGTACTTC. It codes for CASSYRLAAYEQYF.

The chain has TRBV7-2 and TRBJ2-1; D is unclear. V shed 3 bases and J shed 5 bases, with 14 bases lying between them. The CDR3 consists of 15 residues. CDR1 is SGHTA, CDR2 FQGNSA, per germline. The CDR3 loop is CASSFTAGADNEQFF. The CDR3 DNA reads TGTGCCAGCAGCTTTACGGCAGGCGCCGACAATGAGCAGTTCTTC. The complete variable domain, with remaining parts taken from reference TRBV7-2 and TRBJ2-1, reads GAGVSQSPSNKVTEKGKDVELRCDPISGHTALYWYRQSLGQGLEFLIYFQGNSAPDKSGLPSDRFSAERTGGSVSTLTIQRTQQEDSAVYLCASSFTAGADNEQFFGPGTRLTVL.

The gene calls are TRBV7-9 and TRBJ2-2; D uncertain. Germline CDR1 reads SEHNR; CDR2 reads FQNEAQ (reference sequence). This CDR3 has 14 amino acids. V lost 7 bases, J lost 6 bases, and 15 bases lay in between. Here the CDR3 DNA reads TGTGCCAGCACCGTTTCTACAGTTCCCGGGGAGCTGTTTTTT. It is translated as CASTVSTVPGELFF. Complete variable domain (other parts from reference TRBV7-9 and TRBJ2-2): DTGVSQNPRHKITKRGQNVTFRCDPISEHNRLYWYRQTLGQGPEFLTYFQNEAQLEKSRLLSDRFSAERPKGSFSTLEIQRTEQGDSAMYLCASTVSTVPGELFFGEGSRLTVL.

In this sample, this clone turned up once. The chain has TRBV6-6 and TRBJ1-2; D remains ambiguous. Trimming shortened V by 3 bases and J by 4 bases, and 9 bases separated the two germline ends. Germline CDR1 is MNHNY and CDR2 is SVGAGI (reference sequence). The CDR3 has 13 residues. DNA of the CDR3: TGTGCCAGCAGTTATTCGGTGTCCTATGGCTACACCTTC. Residues: CASSYSVSYGYTF.

This clone was observed once. This CDR3 reads CASSESGRLGDEQYF. In DNA form, the CDR3 reads TGTGCCAGCAGTGAATCTGGCAGACTAGGGGACGAGCAGTACTTC. The rearrangement uses TRBV6-1 and TRBJ2-7, with D possibly matching TRBD2 (6 bases). Trimming took off 2 bases at V and 5 bases at J, with 16 bases between the two ends. CDR1 is MNHNS, CDR2 SASEGT, per germline. The CDR3 extends over 15 amino acids.

The J gene is TRBJ1-1, the V gene TRBV18; no clear D. The V gene's germline CDR1 is KGHSH and CDR2 LQKENI. The CDR3 runs to 12 residues. V lost 3 bases and J 7 bases, leaving 9 bases between the germline ends. The chain's CDR3 is CASSPRRGEAFF. The DNA of the CDR3 is TGTGCCAGCTCACCCCGACGTGGTGAAGCTTTCTTT. Based on the CDR3 plus reference TRBV18 and TRBJ1-1, the full variable domain is NAGVMQNPRHLVRRRGQEARLRCSPMKGHSHVYWYRQLPEEGLKFMVYLQKENIIDESGMPKERFSAEFPKEGPSILRIQQVVRGDSAAYFCASSPRRGEAFFGQGTRLTVV.

The chain couples TRBV5-4 to TRBJ2-1; D is undetermined. Trimming removed 0 bases at V and 0 bases at J, with 13 bases between. The germline gives CDR1 SGHNT, CDR2 YYREEE (reference sequence). The CDR3 runs to 17 residues. The CDR3 region has the DNA TGTGCCAGCAGCTTGGGAGTTGGGGTTAGCTCCTACAATGAGCAGTTCTTC. Translation: CASSLGVGVSSYNEQFF.

This clone was detected only once. V usage is TRBV15 and J usage is TRBJ2-7, with a possible D match to TRBD1 (7 bases). Germline V CDR1 and CDR2: LNHNV, YYDKDF (reference sequence). V shed 0 bases and J shed 6 bases, with 12 bases lying between them. CDR3 length: 14 amino acids. In DNA, the CDR3 is TGTGCCACCAGCAGAGATCCAGGGGGAGGCGAGCAGTACTTC. This encodes CATSRDPGGGEQYF.

V is TRBV10-3 and J is TRBJ2-3, with D unresolved. Trimming left V 0 bases short and J 3 bases short, with 16 bases between. The CDR3 runs 17 residues. CDR1 is ENHRY and CDR2 is SYGVKD in the germline V gene. CDR3 loop: CAISESIVTDLTDTQYF. The CDR3 DNA is TGTGCCATCAGTGAGTCTATCGTCACAGATTTAACAGATACGCAGTATTTT.

This clone was picked up one time. The DNA of the CDR3 is TGCGCCAGCAGTCCCATACAGGTAGCAGATACGCAGTATTTT. Translating it yields CASSPIQVADTQYF. This chain joins TRBV10-2 and TRBJ2-3; a possible D gene is TRBD1 (5 bases). Germline V CDR1 and CDR2: WSHSY, SAAADI. V was clipped by 5 bases and J by 4 bases, with 13 bases between them. CDR3 length: 14 residues.

In nucleotides, the CDR3 is TGTGCCAGCAGCCAAGACCCCCAGAACACAGATACGCAGTATTTT. Protein: CASSQDPQNTDTQYF. The genes are TRBV4-2 and TRBJ2-3; no clear D. Germline V lookup: CDR1 LGHNA, CDR2 YNFKEQ. This CDR3 contains 15 residues. Trimming left V 0 bases short and J 2 bases short, with 9 bases between.

The gene calls are TRBV3-1 (or the pseudogene TRBV3-2) and TRBJ2-7; D ambiguous. The CDR3 is 13 residues long. The ends were cut back, 1 base at V and 0 bases at J, with 4 bases in the middle. Germline V gene sequence: CDR1 LGHDT, CDR2 YNNKEL (reference sequence). The CDR3 bases are TGTGCCAGCAGCCAAGTGAGCTCCTACGAGCAGTACTTC. This codes for CASSQVSSYEQYF.

V gene TRBV7-2 combines with J gene TRBJ2-7; tentatively, D is TRBD2 (6 bases). CDR1 and CDR2 (germline): SGHTA, FQGNSA. The V gene lost 3 bases and the J gene lost 0 bases, with 12 bases spanning the gap. CDR3 size: 15 residues. The CDR3 sequence: CASSFSGSSSYEQYF. The CDR3 coding sequence is TGTGCCAGCAGCTTTAGCGGAAGCAGCTCCTACGAGCAGTACTTC. Looking up the rest from reference TRBV7-2 and TRBJ2-7 gives the full variable domain: GAGVSQSPSNKVTEKGKDVELRCDPISGHTALYWYRQSLGQGLEFLIYFQGNSAPDKSGLPSDRFSAERTGGSVSTLTIQRTQQEDSAVYLCASSFSGSSSYEQYFGPGTRLTVT.

The gene calls are TRBV29-1 and TRBJ1-2; D unresolved. Trimming cost V 2 bases and J 3 bases, with 7 bases left between them. The CDR3 has 12 amino acids. Looked up from germline, CDR1 is SQVTM and CDR2 is ANQGSEA. CDR3 coding DNA: TGCAGCGTTGAATGGGATCACTATGGCTACACCTTC. As protein: CSVEWDHYGYTF.

The genes are TRBV6-6 and TRBJ2-5; tentatively, D is TRBD2 (5 bases). Deletions cut 4 bases from V and 8 bases from J, with 17 bases between. This CDR3 has 14 residues. The germline V gene has CDR1 MNHNY and CDR2 SVGAGI (reference sequence). CDR3 bases: TGTGCCAGCAGTTCTCCGGACTCTGTGGGTACCCAGTACTTC. Translation: CASSSPDSVGTQYF.

This clone was seen once. V is TRBV6-5 and J is TRBJ2-7; D remains ambiguous. V was trimmed by 5 bases and J by 2 bases, leaving 13 bases between them. CDR1 is MNHEY and CDR2 is SVGAGI in the germline V gene. The CDR3 runs 14 residues. The CDR3 spells CASSPGAGTYEQYF. CDR3 nucleotides: TGTGCCAGCAGTCCTGGCGCCGGTACCTACGAGCAGTACTTC.

This chain connects TRBV10-3 to TRBJ1-1; the match to TRBD1 covers 10 bases. V lost 3 bases to trimming and J lost 6 bases; unmatched junction nucleotides: 1. CDR3 length equals 13 residues. Germline V CDR1 and CDR2: ENHRY, SYGVKD. As DNA, the CDR3 is TGTGCCATCAGTGAAGGGACAGGGGCTGAAGCTTTCTTT. It specifies CAISEGTGAEAFF.